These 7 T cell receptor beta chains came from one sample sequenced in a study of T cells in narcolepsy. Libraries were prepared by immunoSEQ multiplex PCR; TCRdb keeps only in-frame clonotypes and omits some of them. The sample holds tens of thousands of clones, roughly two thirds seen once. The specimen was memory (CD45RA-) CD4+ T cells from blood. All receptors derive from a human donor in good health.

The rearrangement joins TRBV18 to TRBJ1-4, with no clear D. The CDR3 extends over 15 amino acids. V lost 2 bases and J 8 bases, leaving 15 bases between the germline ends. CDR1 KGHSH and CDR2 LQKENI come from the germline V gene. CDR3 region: CASSPRGPPEEKLFF. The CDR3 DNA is TGTGCCAGCTCACCAAGAGGACCCCCCGAGGAAAAACTGTTTTTT. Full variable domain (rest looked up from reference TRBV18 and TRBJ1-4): NAGVMQNPRHLVRRRGQEARLRCSPMKGHSHVYWYRQLPEEGLKFMVYLQKENIIDESGMPKERFSAEFPKEGPSILRIQQVVRGDSAAYFCASSPRGPPEEKLFFGSGTQLSVL.

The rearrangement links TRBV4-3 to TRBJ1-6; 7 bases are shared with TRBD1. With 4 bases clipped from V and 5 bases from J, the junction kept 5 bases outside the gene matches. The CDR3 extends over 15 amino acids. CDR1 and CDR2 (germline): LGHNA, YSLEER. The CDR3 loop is CASSLWDSNNSPLHF. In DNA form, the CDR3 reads TGCGCCAGCAGCCTCTGGGACAGTAATAATTCACCCCTCCACTTT.

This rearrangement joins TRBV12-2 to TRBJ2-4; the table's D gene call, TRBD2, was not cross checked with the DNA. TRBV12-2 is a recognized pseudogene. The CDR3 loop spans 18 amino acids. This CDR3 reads CASRLGLAGGAAKNIQYF. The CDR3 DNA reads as TGTGCAAGTCGCTTAGGACTAGCGGGAGGGGCGGCCAAAAACATTCAGTACTTC.

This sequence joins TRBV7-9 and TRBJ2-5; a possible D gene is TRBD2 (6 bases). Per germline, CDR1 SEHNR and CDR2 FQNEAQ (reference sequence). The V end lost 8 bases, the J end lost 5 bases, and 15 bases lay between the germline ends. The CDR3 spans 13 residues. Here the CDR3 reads CASGGGRDETQYF. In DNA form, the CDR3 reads TGTGCCAGCGGCGGCGGGCGGGACGAGACCCAGTACTTC.

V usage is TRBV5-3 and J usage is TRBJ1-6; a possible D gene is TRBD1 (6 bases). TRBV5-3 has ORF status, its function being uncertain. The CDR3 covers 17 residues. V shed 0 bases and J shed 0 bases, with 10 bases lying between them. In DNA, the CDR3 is TGTGCCAGAAGCTTGGACAGGGACGTCTCCTATAATTCACCCCTCCACTTT. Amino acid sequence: CARSLDRDVSYNSPLHF.

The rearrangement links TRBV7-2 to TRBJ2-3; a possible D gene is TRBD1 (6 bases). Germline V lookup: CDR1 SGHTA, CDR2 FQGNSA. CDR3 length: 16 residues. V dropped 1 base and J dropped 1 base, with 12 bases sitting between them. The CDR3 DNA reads TGTGCCAGCAGCTTAGGACAGGTCGGCGGCACAGATACGCAGTATTTT. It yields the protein CASSLGQVGGTDTQYF.

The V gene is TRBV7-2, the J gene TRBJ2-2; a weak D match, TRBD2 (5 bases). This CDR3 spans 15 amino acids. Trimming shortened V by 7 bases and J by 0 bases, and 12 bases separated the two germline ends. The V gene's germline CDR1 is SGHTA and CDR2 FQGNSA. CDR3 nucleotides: TGTGCCAGCAAAAGGCTAGCAGCGAACACCGGGGAGCTGTTTTTT. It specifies CASKRLAANTGELFF.